The text below deals with one T cell receptor beta chain. Its target is not known. The CDR3 covers 14 residues. Between the trimmed V and J ends, which lost 6 bases and 6 bases, there was a span of 12 bases. CDR1 LNHDA and CDR2 SQIVND come from the germline V gene (reference sequence). The data were taken from a study of lymphopenia after photon versus proton radiotherapy. Study observations and caveats: Survival link was tested only in deceased patients; proton benefit remains a possibility. In patients who died, overall survival fell as post-nadir TCR diversity dropped more.

Assay: immunoSEQ multiplex PCR; the TCRdb copy retains only in-frame clones and omits some. The data show tens of thousands of clones, with around 90% seen just once and roughly 18% held by the top ten. Sequenced here: peripheral blood, sampled from a patient treated with photon-based radiotherapy. The receptor comes from a woman between 35 and 50 years old with cholangiocarcinoma. The rearrangement joins TRBV19 to TRBJ1-6, with no clear D. DNA of the CDR3: TGTGCCAGTAGATGGGAATCCGGTAATTCACCCCTCCACTTT. This translates into CASRWESGNSPLHF.